These 5 T cell receptor beta chains came from one sample sequenced in a study of human T cells and chemical hapten exposure. Documented time point: patch test 1, 2 weeks after DPC sensitization. Treatment: therapeutic diphenylcyclopropenone sensitization with weekly scalp DPC. MiXCR, run by TCRdb on the RACE reads, gives a single entry per CDR3 protein. Of 80,000 or so distinct CDR3 sequences listed, roughly a tenth are singletons. The sample consisted of whole blood, taken in connection with sensitization to the hapten diphenylcyclopropenone (DPC). These receptors came from a woman in her 50s with alopecia areata. Some clones in this sample may be carry-over from other donors' samples.

The sample holds many counts of this clonotype. The chain employs TRBV3-1 and TRBJ2-3; D is possibly TRBD2 (5 bases). Germline values: CDR1 LGHDT, CDR2 YNNKEL (reference sequence). CDR3 length: 17 amino acids. Trimming took 6 bases from V and 1 from J, leaving 20 bases between them. This CDR3 is CASRGGLLVGGTDTQYF. As DNA, the CDR3 is TGTGCCAGCAGAGGCGGATTACTAGTCGGGGGCACAGATACGCAGTATTTT.

This clonotype was seen many times. The chain has TRBV10-2 and TRBJ2-3; 7 positions match TRBD1. Trimming at V came to 4 bases and at J to 2 bases, leaving 9 bases not matched to a gene. CDR1 is WSHSY and CDR2 is SAAADI in the germline V gene. The CDR3 runs 16 residues. CDR3 nucleotide sequence: TGCGCCAGCAGTGCCTTCGGGACAGCCTCCACAGATACGCAGTATTTT. Amino acids: CASSAFGTASTDTQYF.

This clonotype appeared many times. The V and J genes are TRBV6-5 and TRBJ1-5; D is uncertain. The V end was cut by 0 bases, the J end by 0 bases, with 6 bases between. This CDR3 has 15 amino acids. Germline V lookup: CDR1 MNHEY, CDR2 SVGAGI. Here the CDR3 reads CASSYSSYSNQPQHF. The CDR3 DNA is TGTGCCAGCAGTTACTCTAGTTATAGCAATCAGCCCCAGCATTTT.

The chain couples TRBV7-8 to TRBJ1-2; D gene uncertain. V gave up 5 bases and J gave up 1 base, with 8 bases separating them. CDR3 length: 13 residues. CDR1 and CDR2 (germline): SGHVS, FQNEAQ. CDR3 sequence (DNA): TGTGCCAGCAGCCCTGCGATTAACTATGGCTACACCTTC. Amino acid sequence: CASSPAINYGYTF.

The chain uses TRBV20-1 and TRBJ1-5; 9 bases are a match to TRBD1. Unmatched junction bases numbered 2, after V lost 1 base and J lost 4 bases. CDR1 DFQATT and CDR2 SNEGSKA come from the germline V gene (reference sequence). The CDR3 spans 14 residues. CDR3 coding DNA: TGCAGTGCTAGAGGGGACAGGGCTAATCAGCCCCAGCATTTT. Protein: CSARGDRANQPQHF.